This T cell receptor beta chain is drawn from a study of patients and donors after allogeneic stem cell transplantation. Trimming took 4 bases from V and 0 from J, leaving 13 bases between them. Germline-derived CDR1 and CDR2 are LNHDA and SQIVND (reference sequence). The CDR3 spans 15 residues. TCRdb re-called the RT-PCR reads with MiXCR, one entry per CDR3 protein. The repertoire holds roughly 250,000 distinct CDR3 sequences, around 14% seen once, with roughly 10% in the top ten. V and J are TRBV19 and TRBJ2-7; D might be TRBD1 (6 bases). Sequenced sample: blood, either unsorted or a sorted T cell fraction (not recorded which). This sequence originates from a human donor who was either an allogeneic HSCT recipient or a stem cell or donor lymphocyte infusion donor (not recorded which). It is not recorded whose cells these are; they may come from a transplant donor. In DNA, the CDR3 is TGTGCCAGTAGTAGGTCCCAGGGGAGCTCCTACGAGCAGTACTTC. This translates into CASSRSQGSSYEQYF.